The 3 T cell receptor beta chains below were found in one sample sequenced in a study of breast tumors, draining lymph nodes, adjacent tissues. Breast cancer patients provided tissue from their axillary draining lymph nodes. Via MiXCR, TCRdb re-called the multiplex PCR reads, giving one row per CDR3 protein. This repertoire shows approximately 200,000 distinct CDR3 sequences, 30% to 40% found once; its top ten account for 4.3%. The sample consisted of axillary lymph node tissue. The receptor set was obtained from a female donor with breast cancer. Some clones in this sample may be carry-over from other donors' samples.

This clonotype has ten or more counts. The chain has TRBV20-1 and TRBJ2-7, with D tentatively TRBD2 (6 bases). Trimming stripped 5 bases from V and 3 bases from J, with 14 bases between. This CDR3 comprises 13 residues. Germline CDR1 reads DFQATT; CDR2 reads SNEGSKA (reference sequence). The CDR3 nucleotides are TGCAGTGCTCCGGGGCGGGGCTTCTACGAGCAGTACTTC. Protein: CSAPGRGFYEQYF.

With regard to this clonotype: A read error may explain this, as a much larger clone is one base away. This chain links TRBV7-7 with TRBJ2-5; D perhaps matches TRBD2 (6 bases). This CDR3 has 15 amino acids. CDR1 and CDR2 from the germline V gene are SSHAT and FNYEAQ (reference sequence). This CDR3 is CASGSNPSGEETQHF. CDR3 DNA sequence: TGTGCTAGCGGCTCCAACCCGTCGGGGGAAGAGACCCAGCACTTC.

In regard to this clonotype: At one boundary the junction diverges from the germline segment, which might be a read error. The rearrangement links TRBV7-2 to TRBJ1-4; a possible D gene is TRBD1 (5 bases). CDR1 and CDR2 from the germline V gene are SGHTA and FQGNSA. The CDR3 contains 16 residues. For the CDR3, the DNA is TGTGCCAGCAGCCAGGGACTAGCGGGAGGCGGTGAAGAACTGTTTTTT. Its protein is CASSQGLAGGGEELFF. The variable domain in full, with the rest retrieved from reference TRBV7-2 and TRBJ1-4, is GAGVSQSPSNKVTEKGKDVELRCDPISGHTALYWYRQSLGQGLEFLIYFQGNSAPDKSGLPSDRFSAERTGGSVSTLTIQRTQQEDSAVYLCASSQGLAGGGEELFFGSGTQLSVL.